Below are 19 T cell receptor beta chains sequenced from a single sample in a study of OX40 agonist ivuxolimab in advanced cancers. Measured with immunoSEQ multiplex PCR; TCRdb has only the in-frame clones, and not every one. The table lists 90,000 to 120,000 clones, approximately 89% of them singletons. This material consisted of CD4+ or CD8+ T cells sorted from blood, taken in a trial of the OX40 agonist ivuxolimab. The receptors originated from an adult with an advanced solid tumor such as melanoma, head and neck, liver or kidney cancer.

The rearrangement links TRBV7-2 to TRBJ2-5; 9 bases align to TRBD2. Per germline, CDR1 SGHTA and CDR2 FQGNSA. Losses at the gene ends were 3 bases for V and 2 bases for J; bases not matched to a gene: 4. This CDR3 contains 15 residues. The CDR3 nucleotides are TGTGCCAGCAGCTTGGCTAGCGGGATGCAAGAGACCCAGTACTTC. Translation gives CASSLASGMQETQYF.

Comment on this clone: Other DNA sequences in this sample translate to the same CDR3. This chain uses TRBV5-1 with TRBJ1-5, with no clear D. The germline V and J ends were trimmed by 0 bases and 0 bases, with 7 bases remaining between them. This CDR3 spans 15 amino acids. Germline CDR1 SGHRS, CDR2 YFSETQ. This chain's CDR3 is CASSLVADSNQPQHF. CDR3 bases: TGCGCCAGCAGCTTGGTCGCGGATAGCAATCAGCCCCAGCATTTT.

The chain joins TRBV28 to TRBJ2-7; 10 nucleotides align to TRBD2. The V gene end was trimmed by 6 bases and the J gene end by 9 bases; junction bases not matched to a gene: 20. The CDR3 sequence is 17 residues long. Germline V CDR1 and CDR2: MDHEN, SYDVKM. CDR3: CASSPPLAGGLTSWQYF. DNA for the CDR3: TGTGCCAGCAGCCCCCCTTTAGCGGGAGGCCTTACCAGCTGGCAGTACTTC.

V and J are TRBV12-5 and TRBJ2-2; perhaps TRBD2 as D (5 bases). The germline CDR1 and CDR2 sequences are LGHNT and FRNRAP. The ends were cut back, 6 bases at V and 0 bases at J, with 14 bases in the middle. The CDR3 has 16 amino acids. In nucleotides, the CDR3 is TGTGCTAGTGGCCCGGGGTCAGCTGCGAACACCGGGGAGCTGTTTTTT. Its translation is CASGPGSAANTGELFF.

There are a few counts of this clone. The genes are TRBV5-1 and TRBJ2-3; 9 bases fit TRBD2. The CDR3 is 18 residues long. Germline values: CDR1 SGHRS, CDR2 YFSETQ. Trimming removed 2 bases from V and 0 bases from J; junction bases left unmatched: 10. CDR3 sequence reads: CASSFPRKREESTDTQYF. The CDR3 region has the DNA TGCGCCAGCAGCTTCCCACGAAAGCGGGAGGAGAGCACAGATACGCAGTATTTT.

The V and J genes are TRBV2 and TRBJ1-3; 12 nucleotides align to TRBD1. CDR3 length: 15 residues. Trimming cost V 4 bases and J 7 bases; bases outside gene matches: 5. Germline CDR1 and CDR2: SNHLY and FYNNEI. The CDR3 nucleotides are TGTGCCAGCAGTGGTCCGGGACAGGGGGCGAACACCATATATTTT. This sequence encodes CASSGPGQGANTIYF. Full variable domain (missing parts from reference TRBV2 and TRBJ1-3): EPEVTQTPSHQVTQMGQEVILRCVPISNHLYFYWYRQILGQKVEFLVSFYNNEISEKSEIFDDQFSVERPDGSNFTLKIRSTKLEDSAMYFCASSGPGQGANTIYFGEGSWLTVV.

This clone was recorded once. The chain uses TRBV11-2 and TRBJ1-1; the D gene is possibly TRBD1 (5 bases). Germline V gene sequence: CDR1 SGHAT, CDR2 FQNNGV. Between the trimmed V and J ends, which lost 4 bases and 3 bases, there was a span of 18 bases. The CDR3 length is 16 residues. CDR3 in amino acids: CASSSRLRDGHTEAFF. Written as DNA, the CDR3 is TGTGCCAGCAGCTCCCGCCTCCGGGACGGACACACTGAAGCTTTCTTT. Drawing the rest from reference TRBV11-2 and TRBJ1-1, the complete variable domain is EAGVAQSPRYKIIEKRQSVAFWCNPISGHATLYWYQQILGQGPKLLIQFQNNGVVDDSQLPKDRFSAERLKGVDSTLKIQPAKLEDSAVYLCASSSRLRDGHTEAFFGQGTRLTVV.

The V and J genes are TRBV6-5 and TRBJ1-2; TRBD1 matches 7 bases. The V segment lost 7 bases and the J segment 4 bases; nucleotides outside the gene matches: 9. CDR3 size: 14 residues. Germline V CDR1 and CDR2: MNHEY, SVGAGI. CDR3 protein: CASNLNDRAYGYTF. The CDR3 DNA reads TGTGCCAGCAATCTAAACGACAGGGCCTATGGCTACACCTTC.

The chain joins TRBV10-3 to TRBJ2-1; D ambiguous. V gave up 8 bases and J gave up 8 bases, with 13 bases separating them. Per the germline V gene, CDR1 is ENHRY and CDR2 is SYGVKD. This CDR3 has 12 amino acids. The CDR3 nucleotides read TGTGCCATCGGGCGAGATAGTGATGAGCAGTTCTTC. It is translated as CAIGRDSDEQFF.

The J gene is TRBJ2-1, the V gene TRBV5-4, with D maybe TRBD2 (6 bases). Germline CDR1 and CDR2: SGHNT and YYREEE (reference sequence). The CDR3 covers 15 residues. V shed 5 bases and J shed 8 bases, with 20 bases lying between them. This chain's CDR3 is CASRPGQRVNDEQFF. In DNA form, the CDR3 reads TGTGCCAGCAGGCCGGGGCAGCGGGTAAACGATGAGCAGTTCTTC.

The chain combines TRBV5-6 with TRBJ2-5; perhaps TRBD1 as D (5 bases). The CDR3 is 18 residues long. Germline CDR1 is SGHDT and CDR2 is YYEEEE. Trimming took 3 bases from V and 2 from J, leaving 23 bases between them. CDR3 loop: CASSSPGNRRTQQETQYF. CDR3 coding DNA: TGTGCCAGCAGCTCCCCTGGGAACCGACGGACACAACAAGAGACCCAGTACTTC.

V gene TRBV6-6 combines with J gene TRBJ1-5; D may be TRBD1 (6 bases). Per germline, CDR1 MNHNY and CDR2 SVGAGI (reference sequence). Trimming left V 7 bases short and J 7 bases short, with 17 bases between. The CDR3 contains 14 residues. The CDR3 is CASKGEGRGQPQHF. DNA of the CDR3: TGTGCCAGCAAGGGGGAGGGGCGCGGCCAGCCCCAGCATTTT.

The rearrangement uses TRBV6-5 and TRBJ1-4, with D perhaps TRBD1 (6 bases). This CDR3 has 15 residues. V dropped 6 bases and J dropped 6 bases, with 17 bases sitting between them. The V gene's germline CDR1 is MNHEY and CDR2 SVGAGI. The CDR3 is CASRERQARDEKLFF. CDR3 coding DNA: TGTGCCAGCAGGGAAAGACAGGCGAGGGATGAAAAACTGTTTTTT.

The rearrangement joins TRBV7-9 to TRBJ2-5, with D perhaps TRBD2 (7 bases). The V end was cut by 5 bases, the J end by 5 bases, with 18 bases between. The CDR3 length is 15 residues. Germline V lookup: CDR1 SEHNR, CDR2 FQNEAQ (reference sequence). CDR3 coding DNA: TGTGCCAGCAGCCGAGGAGGGGGAGGGCCTGAGACCCAGTACTTC. This codes for CASSRGGGGPETQYF.

V usage is TRBV29-1 and J usage is TRBJ2-1, with 13 bases that match TRBD2. V shed 5 bases, J shed 3 bases, and the junction held 4 bases outside the gene matches. CDR3 size: 15 residues. Looked up from germline, CDR1 is SQVTM and CDR2 is ANQGSEA. CDR3 nucleotide sequence: TGCAGCGTTAGACTAGCGGGAGGCCTCTACAATGAGCAGTTCTTC. Protein sequence: CSVRLAGGLYNEQFF.

The chain links TRBV6-4 to TRBJ2-7, with TRBD2 matching over 14 bases. The CDR3 length is 16 residues. The junction had 4 bases not matched to a gene; V was cut back by 2 bases and J by 4 bases. Germline V gene data show CDR1 as MRHNA and CDR2 as SNTAGT. The CDR3 bases are TGTGCCAGCAGTGACACCGGGACTAGCGGGAGTTACGAGCAGTACTTC. Its translation: CASSDTGTSGSYEQYF.

The rearrangement joins TRBV6-6 to TRBJ1-2; no reliable D call. The V gene lost 6 bases and the J gene lost 8 bases, with 13 bases spanning the gap. The CDR3 totals 12 residues. Germline V gene lookup returns CDR1 MNHNY and CDR2 SVGAGI (reference sequence). The chain's CDR3 is CASRGRQLGYTF. In nucleotides, the CDR3 is TGTGCCAGCAGAGGCAGGCAACTCGGCTACACCTTC.

This rearrangement joins TRBV27 to TRBJ2-7; D might be TRBD1 (6 bases). The CDR3 extends over 14 amino acids. V lost 4 bases, J lost 3 bases, and 13 bases lay in between. Per the germline V gene, CDR1 is MNHEY and CDR2 is SMNVEV (reference sequence). CDR3 protein: CASSSGEFIYEQYF. The CDR3 nucleotides are TGTGCCAGCAGTTCAGGGGAGTTTATCTACGAGCAGTACTTC.

This chain uses TRBV19 with TRBJ1-1; D gene unclear. Germline V gene lookup returns CDR1 LNHDA and CDR2 SQIVND (reference sequence). This CDR3 is 13 amino acids long. V was cut by 6 bases and J by 1 base, with 9 bases left in between. The CDR3 sequence is CASSSQRNTEAFF. For the CDR3, the DNA is TGTGCCAGTAGCTCACAGAGGAACACTGAAGCTTTCTTT. The variable domain in full, completed from reference TRBV19 and TRBJ1-1, reads DGGITQSPKYLFRKEGQNVTLSCEQNLNHDAMYWYRQDPGQGLRLIYYSQIVNDFQKGDIAEGYSVSREKKESFPLTVTSAQKNPTAFYLCASSSQRNTEAFFGQGTRLTVV.